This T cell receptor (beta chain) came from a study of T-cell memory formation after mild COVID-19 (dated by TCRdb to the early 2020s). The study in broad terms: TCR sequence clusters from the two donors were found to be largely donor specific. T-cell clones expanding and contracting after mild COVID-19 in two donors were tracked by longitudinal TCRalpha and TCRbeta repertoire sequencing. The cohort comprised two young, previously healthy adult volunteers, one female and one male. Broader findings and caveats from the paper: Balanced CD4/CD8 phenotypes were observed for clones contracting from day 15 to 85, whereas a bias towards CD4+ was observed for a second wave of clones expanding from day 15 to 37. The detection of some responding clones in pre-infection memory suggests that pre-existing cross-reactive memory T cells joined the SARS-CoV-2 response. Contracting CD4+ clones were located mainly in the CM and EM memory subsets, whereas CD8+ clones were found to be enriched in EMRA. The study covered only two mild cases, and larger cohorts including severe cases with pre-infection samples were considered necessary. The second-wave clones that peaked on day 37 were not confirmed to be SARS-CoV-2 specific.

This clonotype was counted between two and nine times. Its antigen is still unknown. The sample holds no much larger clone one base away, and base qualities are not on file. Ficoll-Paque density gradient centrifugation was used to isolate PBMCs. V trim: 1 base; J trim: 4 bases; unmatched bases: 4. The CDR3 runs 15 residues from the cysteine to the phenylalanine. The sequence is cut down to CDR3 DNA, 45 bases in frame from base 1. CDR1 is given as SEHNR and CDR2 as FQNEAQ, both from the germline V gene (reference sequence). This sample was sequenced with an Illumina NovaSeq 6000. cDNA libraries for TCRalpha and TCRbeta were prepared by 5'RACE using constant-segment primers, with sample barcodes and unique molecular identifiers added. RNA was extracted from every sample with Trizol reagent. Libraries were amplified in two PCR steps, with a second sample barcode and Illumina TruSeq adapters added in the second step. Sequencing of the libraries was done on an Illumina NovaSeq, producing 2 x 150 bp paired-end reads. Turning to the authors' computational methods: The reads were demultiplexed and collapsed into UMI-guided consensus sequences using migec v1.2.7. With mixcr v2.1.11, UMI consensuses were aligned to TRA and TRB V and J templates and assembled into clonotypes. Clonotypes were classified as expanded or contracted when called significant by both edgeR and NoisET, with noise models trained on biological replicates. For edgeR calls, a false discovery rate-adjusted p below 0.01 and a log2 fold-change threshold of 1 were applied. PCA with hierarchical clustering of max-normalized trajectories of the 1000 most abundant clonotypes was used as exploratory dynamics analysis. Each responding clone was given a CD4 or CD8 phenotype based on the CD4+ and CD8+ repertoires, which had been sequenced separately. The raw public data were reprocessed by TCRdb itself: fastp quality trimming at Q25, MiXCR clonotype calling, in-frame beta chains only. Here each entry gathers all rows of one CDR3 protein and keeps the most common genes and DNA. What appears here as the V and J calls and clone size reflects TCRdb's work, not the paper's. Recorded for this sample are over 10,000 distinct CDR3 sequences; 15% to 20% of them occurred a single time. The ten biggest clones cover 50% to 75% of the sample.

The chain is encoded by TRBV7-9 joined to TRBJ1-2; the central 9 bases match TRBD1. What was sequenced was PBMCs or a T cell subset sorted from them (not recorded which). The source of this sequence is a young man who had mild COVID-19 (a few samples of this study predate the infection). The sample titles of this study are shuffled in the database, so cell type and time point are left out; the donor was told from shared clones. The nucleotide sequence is TGTGCCAGCAGCTTAGGTACAGGGGGCGGCTATGGCTACACCTTC. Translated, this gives CASSLGTGGGYGYTF.